The rows below give T cell receptor beta chains drawn from one sample of a study of radiotherapy plus CTLA-4 blockade in lung cancer. Here immunoSEQ multiplex PCR was the method, and the copy in TCRdb shows in-frame clones only, minus some. The data hold about 49,000 clones, with over 75% observed a single time. The material was peripheral blood, obtained from a patient treated with radiotherapy plus ipilimumab. The receptors here all came from a human donor with non-small cell lung cancer whose response to radiotherapy plus ipilimumab could not be evaluated. Both conserved end residues are part of each CDR3.

CDR3aa: CASSLSGQGFTEAFF
v_gene: TRBV27

CDR3aa: CASSRTEETQYF
v_gene: TRBV21-1

CDR3aa: CASSQDRGQGSSGNTIYF
v_gene: TRBV4-3

CDR3aa: CSVVTDRGLAEKLFF
v_gene: TRBV29-1

CDR3aa: CASSFNSWGQGEQYF
v_gene: TRBV5-6

CDR3aa: CASSLGNSGGPDTQYF
v_gene: TRBV7-9

CDR3aa: CASSFSGGSSTDTQYF
v_gene: TRBV19

CDR3aa: CASSRWSGNSNQPQHF
v_gene: TRBV28

CDR3aa: CASSPFGSKNNEQFF
v_gene: TRBV7-9

CDR3aa: CASSQSDRSQETQYF
v_gene: TRBV4-1

CDR3aa: CASSASVAGTYEQYF
v_gene: TRBV10-1

CDR3aa: CAWSVTAEAFF
v_gene: TRBV30

CDR3aa: CASSVEGVYGYTF
v_gene: TRBV9

CDR3aa: CASSVGGAGTEAFF
v_gene: TRBV19

CDR3aa: CASRTGGKGNTIYF
v_gene: TRBV6-1

CDR3aa: CASSFRQGADTQYF
v_gene: TRBV7-2

CDR3aa: CSVTIAGETQYF
v_gene: TRBV29-1

CDR3aa: CASSLGLAGAPFTGELFF
v_gene: TRBV5-1

CDR3aa: CASGRKYNEQFF
v_gene: TRBV14

CDR3aa: CASSGAGWKDEQYF
v_gene: TRBV5-4

CDR3aa: CASSPEDYEQFF
v_gene: TRBV18

CDR3aa: CASSSSRDRADEQYF
v_gene: TRBV7-2

CDR3aa: CASSAGEKLFF
v_gene: TRBV27

CDR3aa: CASSDGTSRTDTQYF
v_gene: TRBV2

CDR3aa: CASRQGRNTEAFF
v_gene: TRBV19

CDR3aa: CASSVGGQGWAGELFF
v_gene: TRBV9

CDR3aa: CASSGGAGYEQYF
v_gene: TRBV18

CDR3aa: CASSPDPGRPQHF
v_gene: TRBV27

CDR3aa: CASSPTQGATNEKLFF
v_gene: TRBV9

CDR3aa: CASSLGQRAYEQYF
v_gene: TRBV5-6

CDR3aa: CASSLIRLAGSGSRGELFF
v_gene: TRBV28

CDR3aa: CASSERTADIEAFF
v_gene: TRBV2

CDR3aa: CASSTGDANTGELFF
v_gene: TRBV10-1

CDR3aa: CASSPVAGSSYEQYF
v_gene: TRBV5-1

CDR3aa: CASTLTGLPGYTF
v_gene: TRBV2

CDR3aa: CASTRRISGRAWEQFF
v_gene: TRBV5-6

CDR3aa: CASSQDSSTDTQYF
v_gene: TRBV4-1